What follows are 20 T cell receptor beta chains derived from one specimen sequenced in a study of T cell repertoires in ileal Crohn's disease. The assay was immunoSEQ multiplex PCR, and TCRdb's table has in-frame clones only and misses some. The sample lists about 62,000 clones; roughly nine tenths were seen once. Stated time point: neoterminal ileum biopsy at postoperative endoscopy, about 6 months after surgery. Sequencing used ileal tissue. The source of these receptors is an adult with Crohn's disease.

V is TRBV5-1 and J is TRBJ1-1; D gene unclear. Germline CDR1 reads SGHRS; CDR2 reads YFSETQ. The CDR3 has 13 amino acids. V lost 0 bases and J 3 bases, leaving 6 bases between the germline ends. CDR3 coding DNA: TGCGCCAGCAGCTTGGCCGTCGACACTGAAGCTTTCTTT. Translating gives CASSLAVDTEAFF.

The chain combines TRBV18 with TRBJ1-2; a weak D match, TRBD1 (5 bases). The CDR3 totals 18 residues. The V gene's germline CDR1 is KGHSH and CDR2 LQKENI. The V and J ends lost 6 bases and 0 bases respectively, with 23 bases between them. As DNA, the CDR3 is TGTGCCAGCTCGCCGGTAACAGGCGGGGATAGAACTAACTATGGCTACACCTTC. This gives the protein CASSPVTGGDRTNYGYTF.

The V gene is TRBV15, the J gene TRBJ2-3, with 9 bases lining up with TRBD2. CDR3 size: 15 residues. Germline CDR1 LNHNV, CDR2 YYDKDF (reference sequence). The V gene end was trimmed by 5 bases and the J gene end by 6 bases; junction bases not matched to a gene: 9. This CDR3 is CATSGLAGHSDTQYF. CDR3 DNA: TGTGCCACCAGCGGGCTAGCGGGGCACTCTGATACGCAGTATTTT.

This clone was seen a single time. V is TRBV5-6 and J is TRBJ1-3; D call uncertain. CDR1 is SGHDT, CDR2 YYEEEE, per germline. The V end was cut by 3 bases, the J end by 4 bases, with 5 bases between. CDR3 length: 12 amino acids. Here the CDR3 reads CASSSTGNTIYF. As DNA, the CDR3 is TGTGCCAGCAGCTCTACGGGAAACACCATATATTTT.

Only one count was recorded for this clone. The CDR3 loop reads CASSLDSGRAVTGELFF. DNA for the CDR3: TGCGCCAGCAGCTTGGACAGCGGGAGGGCAGTAACCGGGGAGCTGTTTTTT. This chain uses TRBV5-1 with TRBJ2-2; 10 bases match TRBD2. The CDR3 runs to 17 residues. J was trimmed by 5 bases and V by 0 bases; bases with no gene match: 7. In germline, CDR1 is SGHRS, CDR2 YFSETQ.

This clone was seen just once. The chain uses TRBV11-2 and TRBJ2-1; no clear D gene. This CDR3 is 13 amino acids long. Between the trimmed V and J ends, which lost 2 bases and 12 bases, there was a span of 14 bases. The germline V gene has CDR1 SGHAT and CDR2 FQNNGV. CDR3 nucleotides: TGTGCCAGCAGCTTATTGCCCGGCAGGCGGCAGTTCTTC. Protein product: CASSLLPGRRQFF.

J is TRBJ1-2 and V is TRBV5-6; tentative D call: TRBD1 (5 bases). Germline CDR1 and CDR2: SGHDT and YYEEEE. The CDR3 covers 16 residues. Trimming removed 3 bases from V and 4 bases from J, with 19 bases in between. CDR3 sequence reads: CASSSPGREGPYGYTF. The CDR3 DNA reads TGTGCCAGCAGCTCCCCAGGGCGGGAAGGGCCCTATGGCTACACCTTC.

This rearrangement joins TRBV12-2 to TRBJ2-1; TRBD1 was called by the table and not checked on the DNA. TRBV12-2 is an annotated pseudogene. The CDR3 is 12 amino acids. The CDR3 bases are TGTGCAAGTCGCGTACGGACAGAGGCGCAGTTCTTC. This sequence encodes CASRVRTEAQFF.

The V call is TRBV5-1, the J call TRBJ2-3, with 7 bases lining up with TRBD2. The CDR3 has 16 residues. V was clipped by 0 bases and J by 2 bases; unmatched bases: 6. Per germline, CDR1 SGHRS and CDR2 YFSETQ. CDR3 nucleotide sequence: TGCGCCAGCAGCTTGGGGACTAGTAGGAACACAGATACGCAGTATTTT. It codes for CASSLGTSRNTDTQYF.

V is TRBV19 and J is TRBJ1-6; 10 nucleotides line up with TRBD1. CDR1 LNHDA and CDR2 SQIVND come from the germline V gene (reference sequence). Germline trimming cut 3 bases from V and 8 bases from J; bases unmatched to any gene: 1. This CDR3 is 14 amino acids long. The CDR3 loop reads CASSIGTGDSPLHF. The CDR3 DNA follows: TGTGCCAGTAGTATCGGGACAGGGGATTCACCCCTCCACTTT.

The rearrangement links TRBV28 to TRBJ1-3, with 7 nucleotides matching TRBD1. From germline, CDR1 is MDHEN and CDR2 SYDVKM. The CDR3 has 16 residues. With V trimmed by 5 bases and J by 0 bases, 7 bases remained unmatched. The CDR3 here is CASSAGGQSSGNTIYF. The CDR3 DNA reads TGTGCCAGCAGTGCCGGGGGACAGTCCTCTGGAAACACCATATATTTT.

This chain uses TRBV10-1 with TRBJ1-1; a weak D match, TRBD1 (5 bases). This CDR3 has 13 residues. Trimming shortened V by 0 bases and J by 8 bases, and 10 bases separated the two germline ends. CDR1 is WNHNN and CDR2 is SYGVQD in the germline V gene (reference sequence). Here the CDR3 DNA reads TGCGCCAGCAGTGAGTCTCCAGCAGGGGAAGCTTTCTTT. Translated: CASSESPAGEAFF.

The CDR3 loop reads CASSLDREATQYF. In DNA, the CDR3 is TGCGCCAGCAGCTTGGACAGGGAAGCCACGCAGTATTTT. The chain recombines TRBV5-1 with TRBJ2-3, with D maybe TRBD1 (6 bases). Trimming took 0 bases from V and 9 from J, leaving 11 bases between them. The CDR3 is 13 residues long. Germline CDR1 SGHRS, CDR2 YFSETQ.

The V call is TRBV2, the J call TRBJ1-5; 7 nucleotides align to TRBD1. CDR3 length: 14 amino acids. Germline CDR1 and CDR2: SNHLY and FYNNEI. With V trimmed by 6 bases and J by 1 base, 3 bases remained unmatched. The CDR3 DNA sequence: TGTGCCAGCAGGGGGGGACAGAGCAATCAGCCCCAGCATTTT. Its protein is CASRGGQSNQPQHF.

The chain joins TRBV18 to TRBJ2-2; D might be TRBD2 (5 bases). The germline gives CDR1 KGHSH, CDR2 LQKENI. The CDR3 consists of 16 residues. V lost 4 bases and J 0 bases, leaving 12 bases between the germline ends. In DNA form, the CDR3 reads TGTGCCAGCTCACGTTCTCAGACTACGAACACCGGGGAGCTGTTTTTT. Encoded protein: CASSRSQTTNTGELFF.

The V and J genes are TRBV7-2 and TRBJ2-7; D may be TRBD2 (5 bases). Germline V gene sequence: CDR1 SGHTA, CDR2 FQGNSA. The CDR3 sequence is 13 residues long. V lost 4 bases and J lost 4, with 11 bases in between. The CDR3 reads CASSSRTVYEQYV. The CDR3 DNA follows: TGTGCCAGCAGCTCGCGGACTGTTTACGAGCAGTACGTC.

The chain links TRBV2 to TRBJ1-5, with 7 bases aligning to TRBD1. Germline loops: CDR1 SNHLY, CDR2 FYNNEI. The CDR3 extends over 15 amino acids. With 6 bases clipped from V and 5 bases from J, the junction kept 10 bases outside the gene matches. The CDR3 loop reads CASSSGQVDDQPQHF. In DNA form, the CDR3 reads TGTGCCAGCAGCTCCGGACAGGTAGACGATCAGCCCCAGCATTTT.

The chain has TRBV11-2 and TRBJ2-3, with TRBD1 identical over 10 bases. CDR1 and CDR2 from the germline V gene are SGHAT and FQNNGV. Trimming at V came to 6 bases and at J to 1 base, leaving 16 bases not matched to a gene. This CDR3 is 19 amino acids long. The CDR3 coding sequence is TGTGCCAGCAGTTTGACTATTGGGACAGGGGTGACTCGCACAGATACGCAGTATTTT. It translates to CASSLTIGTGVTRTDTQYF.

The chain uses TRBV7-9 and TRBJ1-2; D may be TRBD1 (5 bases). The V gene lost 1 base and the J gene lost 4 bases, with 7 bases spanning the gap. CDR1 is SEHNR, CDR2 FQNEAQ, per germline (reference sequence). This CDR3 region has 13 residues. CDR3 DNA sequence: TGTGCCAGCAGCTTAGGACAGATCTATGGCTACACCTTC. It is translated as CASSLGQIYGYTF.

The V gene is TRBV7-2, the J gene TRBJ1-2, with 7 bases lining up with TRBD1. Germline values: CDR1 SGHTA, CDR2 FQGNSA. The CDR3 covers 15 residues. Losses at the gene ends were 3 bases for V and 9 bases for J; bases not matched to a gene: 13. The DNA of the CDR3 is TGTGCCAGCAGCTTGAGGACCGGGACAGCAACCAGCTACACCTTC. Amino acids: CASSLRTGTATSYTF. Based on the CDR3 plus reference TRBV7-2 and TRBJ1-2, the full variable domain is GAGVSQSPSNKVTEKGKDVELRCDPISGHTALYWYRQSLGQGLEFLIYFQGNSAPDKSGLPSDRFSAERTGGSVSTLTIQRTQQEDSAVYLCASSLRTGTATSYTFGSGTRLTVV.